This T cell receptor beta chain was identified during a study of blood T cell repertoires in COVID-19. About the research overall: Samples came from the United States, Italy and Spain, spanning acute and convalescent COVID-19. T cells, B-cell-depleted T cells, or PBMCs supplied cDNA or gDNA.

How the authors handled the data: Estimates of nucleated cell counts were drawn from the amplification of reference gene primers. Profiling relied on immunoSEQ multiplex PCR, and the TCRdb table lists in-frame clones only, not all of them. From that table come the V and J calls and clone size; the DNA was used to work out D and trimming. Of 250,000 to 350,000 clones listed, around 88% are singletons. There are 15 residues in the CDR3. V lost 4 bases and J lost 4; bases outside the gene matches: 9. Germline lookup yields CDR1 LGHDT and CDR2 YNNKEL (reference sequence). The receptor was derived from a woman aged 45-59 years with acute or convalescent COVID-19. Sequenced material: peripheral blood. This chain joins TRBV3-1 (or the pseudogene TRBV3-2) and TRBJ1-1; 7 bases are a match to TRBD1. The CDR3 sequence is CASSRNRGGSTEAFF. CDR3 sequence (DNA): TGTGCCAGCAGCCGAAACAGGGGTGGTAGCACTGAAGCTTTCTTT.